One and the same sample provided the 4 T cell receptor beta chains below, sequenced in a study of blood T cell repertoires in COVID-19. Clones were sequenced by immunoSEQ multiplex PCR, and TCRdb holds only the in-frame ones, with some missing. The sample comprises some 120,000 clones, 85% to 90% of which are singletons, and 20% to 30% rests with the top ten. The specimen was peripheral blood. Every receptor here comes from a woman of 80 years or more with acute or convalescent COVID-19.

For the CDR3, the DNA is TGTGCCAGCTCACCAAGACAGACAAAAAGCACAGATACGCAGTATTTT. Amino acid sequence: CASSPRQTKSTDTQYF. J is TRBJ2-3 and V is TRBV18; D possibly corresponds to TRBD1 (5 bases). CDR1 is KGHSH and CDR2 is LQKENI in the germline V gene. Trimming took off 2 bases at V and 0 bases at J, with 12 bases between the two ends. The CDR3 extends over 16 amino acids.

The chain recombines TRBV3-1 (or the pseudogene TRBV3-2) with TRBJ1-1; 8 positions match TRBD1. The CDR3 is made up of 14 amino acids. Germline CDR1 LGHDT, CDR2 YNNKEL (reference sequence). V was pared by 0 bases and J by 10 bases, with 7 bases of the junction left unmatched. DNA for the CDR3: TGTGCCAGCAGCCAAGAAGGGGGACAGGTCGGAGCTTTCTTT. Its protein is CASSQEGGQVGAFF.

V is TRBV2 and J is TRBJ1-5; TRBD1 aligns across 7 bases. The V and J ends lost 6 bases and 2 bases, in that order; junction bases with no gene match: 7. Looked up from germline, CDR1 is SNHLY and CDR2 is FYNNEI. The CDR3 extends over 15 amino acids. The CDR3, as DNA: TGTGCCAGCAGCGGGATGGGACAGCGCAATCAGCCCCAGCATTTT. Translating gives CASSGMGQRNQPQHF. Using reference TRBV2 and TRBJ1-5 for the parts outside the CDR3, the full variable domain is EPEVTQTPSHQVTQMGQEVILRCVPISNHLYFYWYRQILGQKVEFLVSFYNNEISEKSEIFDDQFSVERPDGSNFTLKIRSTKLEDSAMYFCASSGMGQRNQPQHFGDGTRLSIL.

This rearrangement joins TRBV7-8 to TRBJ2-3; no clear D gene. The CDR3 length is 12 residues. In germline, CDR1 is SGHVS, CDR2 FQNEAQ. V was cut by 5 bases and J by 6 bases, with 9 bases left in between. In DNA form, the CDR3 reads TGTGCCAGCAGCCCCCTTGTGGATACGCAGTATTTT. It encodes CASSPLVDTQYF.